The next 17 T cell receptor beta chains were all read from a single sample in a study of shared clonotypes between healthy human individuals (TCRdb year 2020). CD8 naive samples were CD45RO-negative cells positively selected for CCR7, giving a CD45RA+CCR7+ population that excluded TemRA cells. Libraries were built with the immunoSEQ multiplex PCR assay. Held by TCRdb, this immuneACCESS table contains in-frame sequences only and omits some clones. Under half of the omission traces to an unresolved V gene where checked; the cause of the rest is unknown. The sample table lists roughly 810,000 clones, around 96% of them with a count of one. Over 0.2% of the sample is held by the ten biggest clonotypes. The sequencing input was naive CD8+ T cells sorted from blood. The cell subset or site label here, explained by the study, means: CD45RA+CCR7+. Receptors were obtained from a man aged 25 to 40 in good health.

V is TRBV6-1 and J is TRBJ1-1, with D unresolved. Trimming took 2 bases from V and 5 from J, leaving 9 bases between them. The CDR3 contains 13 residues. CDR1 MNHNS and CDR2 SASEGT come from the germline V gene. CDR3 nucleotides: TGTGCCAGCAGTGAAATTGAGGGAACTGAAGCTTTCTTT. Its translation is CASSEIEGTEAFF.

This clone was detected only once. V and J are TRBV6-5 and TRBJ2-1; D possibly matches TRBD1 or TRBD2 (5 bases each). The CDR3 is made up of 15 amino acids. Germline values: CDR1 MNHEY, CDR2 SVGAGI. V lost 4 bases to trimming and J lost 4 bases, with 14 bases between them. For the CDR3, the DNA is TGTGCCAGCAGTTCGGGACCCCCTGGGTACAATGAGCAGTTCTTC. It is translated as CASSSGPPGYNEQFF.

The gene calls are TRBV13 and TRBJ2-1; the match to TRBD1 covers 7 bases. Germline lookup yields CDR1 PRHDT and CDR2 FYEKMQ (reference sequence). Germline trimming cut 5 bases from V and 9 bases from J; bases unmatched to any gene: 28. There are 20 residues in the CDR3. Written as DNA, the CDR3 is TGTGCCAGCAGCCAAAACGTACGATTACCAGGACAGGAGTTTACAGCTGAGCAGTTCTTC. Its protein product is CASSQNVRLPGQEFTAEQFF.

Of note for this clone: Other DNA sequences from this sample encode an identical CDR3 as well. V gene TRBV4-1 combines with J gene TRBJ2-7; 9 bases line up with TRBD2. The CDR3 loop spans 15 amino acids. The V gene end was trimmed by 0 bases and the J gene end by 4 bases; junction bases not matched to a gene: 4. Per germline, CDR1 MGHRA and CDR2 YSYEKL. The CDR3 here is CASSQEAGGAYEQYF. CDR3 bases: TGCGCCAGCAGCCAAGAGGCGGGAGGGGCTTACGAGCAGTACTTC.

The chain recombines TRBV28 with TRBJ2-2; a weak D match, TRBD2 (6 bases). Trimming left V 9 bases short and J 9 bases short, with 11 bases between. This CDR3 has 11 amino acids. The germline gives CDR1 MDHEN, CDR2 SYDVKM. CDR3 bases: TGTGCCAGTGCGGGAAATCGGGAGCTGTTTTTT. Its translation is CASAGNRELFF.

The rearrangement joins TRBV28 to TRBJ2-7; a weak D match, TRBD2 (5 bases). The CDR3 spans 17 residues. Germline lookup yields CDR1 MDHEN and CDR2 SYDVKM. V dropped 4 bases and J dropped 3 bases, with 22 bases sitting between them. The CDR3 DNA is TGTGCCAGCAGTTCCCTCTCCTCGGGGTACGGAGACTACGAGCAGTACTTC. Protein sequence: CASSSLSSGYGDYEQYF.

The rearrangement links TRBV11-2 to TRBJ2-7; D not resolved. The V end was cut by 0 bases, the J end by 4 bases, with 7 bases between. Germline CDR1 SGHAT, CDR2 FQNNGV. This CDR3 region has 13 residues. CDR3 loop: CASSLEMRYEQYF. The CDR3 DNA reads as TGTGCCAGCAGCTTAGAGATGAGATACGAGCAGTACTTC.

The chain employs TRBV7-2 and TRBJ2-7; no clear D. The V end lost 1 base, the J end lost 6 bases, and 7 bases lay between the germline ends. The CDR3 loop spans 12 amino acids. Per the germline V gene, CDR1 is SGHTA and CDR2 is FQGNSA. CDR3 in amino acids: CASSLGFLEQYF. The CDR3 nucleotides are TGTGCCAGCAGCTTAGGATTTCTCGAGCAGTACTTC.

This chain links TRBV10-3 with TRBJ2-7; no clear D. There are 15 residues in the CDR3. The V end was cut by 2 bases, the J end by 1 base, with 12 bases between. Germline V gene lookup returns CDR1 ENHRY and CDR2 SYGVKD. In DNA, the CDR3 is TGTGCCATCAGTGAGACGACCGAAGGGTCCTACGAGCAGTACTTC. Translated: CAISETTEGSYEQYF.

The gene calls are TRBV29-1 and TRBJ2-3, with D perhaps TRBD1 (6 bases). Germline V CDR1 and CDR2: SQVTM, ANQGSEA. The CDR3 covers 14 residues. V gave up 7 bases and J gave up 6 bases, with 20 bases separating them. The CDR3 protein is CSGNPDSAQDTQYF. DNA of the CDR3: TGCAGCGGTAACCCGGACAGCGCCCAGGATACGCAGTATTTT.

The chain links TRBV27 to TRBJ2-7; TRBD2 matches at 8 bases. This CDR3 spans 14 amino acids. Germline lookup yields CDR1 MNHEY and CDR2 SMNVEV (reference sequence). V gave up 6 bases and J gave up 5 bases; unmatched junction bases: 9. The chain's CDR3 is CASSIAGFTDEQYF. DNA of the CDR3: TGTGCCAGCAGCATAGCGGGATTCACCGACGAGCAGTACTTC.

The chain couples TRBV9 to TRBJ2-3, with 7 bases matching TRBD1. Germline V gene sequence: CDR1 SGDLS, CDR2 YYNGEE. Losses at the gene ends were 3 bases for V and 2 bases for J; bases not matched to a gene: 6. This CDR3 is 15 amino acids long. CDR3 amino acids: CASSAQGLDTDTQYF. CDR3 coding DNA: TGTGCCAGCAGCGCACAGGGGCTTGACACAGATACGCAGTATTTT.

This clone occurred once. This chain uses TRBV11-3 with TRBJ2-2, with D unclear. Germline CDR1 and CDR2: SGHNT and YENEEA. Deletions cut 0 bases from V and 4 bases from J, with 6 bases between. The CDR3 covers 14 residues. CDR3 nucleotides: TGTGCCAGCAGCTTAGATCCGAGCACCGGGGAGCTGTTTTTT. It is translated as CASSLDPSTGELFF.

This sequence joins TRBV7-3 and TRBJ2-3; D unresolved. Per germline, CDR1 SGHTA and CDR2 FQGTGA. The V end lost 9 bases, the J end lost 6 bases, and 16 bases lay between the germline ends. The CDR3 has 13 amino acids. CDR3 amino acids: CASQGPRKDTQYF. DNA of the CDR3: TGTGCCAGTCAAGGGCCTCGAAAGGATACGCAGTATTTT. Supplemented by reference TRBV7-3 and TRBJ2-3, the full variable domain reads GAGVSQTPSNKVTEKGKYVELRCDPISGHTALYWYRQSLGQGPEFLIYFQGTGAADDSGLPNDRFFAVRPEGSVSTLKIQRTERGDSAVYLCASQGPRKDTQYFGPGTRLTVL.

The gene calls are TRBV19 and TRBJ2-3; TRBD2 is a possible D gene (6 bases). The CDR3 runs 11 residues. CDR1 LNHDA and CDR2 SQIVND come from the germline V gene (reference sequence). V shed 9 bases and J shed 14 bases, with 18 bases lying between them. This CDR3 reads CASRLGTAAYF. For the CDR3, the DNA is TGTGCCAGCCGACTAGGCACCGCGGCGTATTTT.

The gene calls are TRBV6-5 and TRBJ1-5; D may be TRBD1 (5 bases). CDR1 and CDR2 from the germline V gene are MNHEY and SVGAGI. The CDR3 runs 16 residues. The V and J ends lost 4 bases and 1 base respectively, with 14 bases between them. CDR3 coding DNA: TGTGCCAGCAGTTGGAACCCTGACAGCAGCAATCAGCCCCAGCATTTT. It is translated as CASSWNPDSSNQPQHF.

This clone came up once. The chain links TRBV5-8 to TRBJ2-7; 11 positions match TRBD2. This CDR3 spans 17 amino acids. CDR1 and CDR2 (germline): SGHTS, YDEGEE. J lost 1 base, V lost 1 base, and 7 bases had no gene match. The DNA of the CDR3 is TGTGCCAGCAGCTTGTTTAGCGGGAGGGCCGGTTCCTACGAGCAGTACTTC. Its protein product is CASSLFSGRAGSYEQYF.